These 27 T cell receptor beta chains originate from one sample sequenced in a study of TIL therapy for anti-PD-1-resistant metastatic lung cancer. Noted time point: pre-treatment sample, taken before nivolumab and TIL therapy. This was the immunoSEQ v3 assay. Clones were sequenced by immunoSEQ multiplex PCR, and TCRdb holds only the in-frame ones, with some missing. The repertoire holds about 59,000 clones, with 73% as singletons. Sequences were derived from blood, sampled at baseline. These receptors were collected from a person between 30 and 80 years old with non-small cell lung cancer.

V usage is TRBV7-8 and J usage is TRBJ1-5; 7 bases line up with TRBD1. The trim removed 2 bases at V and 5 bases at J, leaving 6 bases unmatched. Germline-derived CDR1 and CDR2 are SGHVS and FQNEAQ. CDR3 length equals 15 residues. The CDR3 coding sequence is TGTGCCAGCAGCTTAATCCCAGGGGGAGATCAGCCCCAGCATTTT. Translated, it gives CASSLIPGGDQPQHF.

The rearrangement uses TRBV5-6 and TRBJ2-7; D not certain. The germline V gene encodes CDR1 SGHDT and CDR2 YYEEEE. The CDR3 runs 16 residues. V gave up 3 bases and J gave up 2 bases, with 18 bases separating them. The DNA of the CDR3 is TGTGCCAGCAGCTCCCCAGCCATGTGGGTGACCTACGAGCAGTACTTC. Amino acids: CASSSPAMWVTYEQYF.

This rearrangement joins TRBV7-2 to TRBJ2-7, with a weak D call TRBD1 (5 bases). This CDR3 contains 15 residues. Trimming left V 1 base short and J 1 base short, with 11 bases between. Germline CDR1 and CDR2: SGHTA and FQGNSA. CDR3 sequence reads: CASSLETAGSYEQYF. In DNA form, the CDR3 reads TGTGCCAGCAGCTTAGAGACAGCCGGATCCTACGAGCAGTACTTC.

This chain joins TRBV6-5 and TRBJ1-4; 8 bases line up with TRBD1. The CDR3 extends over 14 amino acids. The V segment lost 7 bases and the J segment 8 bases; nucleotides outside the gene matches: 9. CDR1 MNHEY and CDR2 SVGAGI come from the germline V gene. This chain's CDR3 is CASKGQGAWEKLFF. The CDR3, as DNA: TGTGCCAGCAAGGGGCAGGGGGCTTGGGAAAAACTGTTTTTT.

CDR3 DNA: TGTGCCAGCAGTTTCCTGCCGGGACAGGGATCCTCTGGAAACACCATATATTTT. Protein sequence: CASSFLPGQGSSGNTIYF. J is TRBJ1-3 and V is TRBV28; 9 bases line up with TRBD1. V was pared by 3 bases and J by 0 bases, with 9 bases of the junction left unmatched. The V gene's germline CDR1 is MDHEN and CDR2 SYDVKM. The CDR3 is made up of 18 amino acids.

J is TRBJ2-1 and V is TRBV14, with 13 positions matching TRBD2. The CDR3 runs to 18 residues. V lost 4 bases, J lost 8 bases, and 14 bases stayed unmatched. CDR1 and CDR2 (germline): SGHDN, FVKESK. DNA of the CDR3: TGTGCCAGCAGCCCACCCTTCGGGACTAGCGGGGTTACGGATGAGCAGTTCTTC. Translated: CASSPPFGTSGVTDEQFF.

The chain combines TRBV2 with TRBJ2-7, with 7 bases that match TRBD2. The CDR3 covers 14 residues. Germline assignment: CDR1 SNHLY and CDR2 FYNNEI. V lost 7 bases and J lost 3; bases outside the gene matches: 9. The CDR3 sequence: CASTRGASGYEQYF. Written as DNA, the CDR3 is TGTGCCAGCACCCGTGGGGCTAGCGGCTACGAGCAGTACTTC.

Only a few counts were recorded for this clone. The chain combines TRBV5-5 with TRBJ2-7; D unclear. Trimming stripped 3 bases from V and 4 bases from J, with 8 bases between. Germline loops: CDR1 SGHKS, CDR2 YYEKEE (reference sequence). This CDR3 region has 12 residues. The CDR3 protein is CASSSEGYEQYF. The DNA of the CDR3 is TGTGCCAGCAGCTCGGAAGGGTACGAGCAGTACTTC.

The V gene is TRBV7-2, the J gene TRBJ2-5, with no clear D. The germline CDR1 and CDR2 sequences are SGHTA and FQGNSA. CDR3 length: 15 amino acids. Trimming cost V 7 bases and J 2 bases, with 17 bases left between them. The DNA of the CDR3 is TGTGCCAGCACGATCGGGCTGCTGCATCAAGAGACCCAGTACTTC. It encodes CASTIGLLHQETQYF.

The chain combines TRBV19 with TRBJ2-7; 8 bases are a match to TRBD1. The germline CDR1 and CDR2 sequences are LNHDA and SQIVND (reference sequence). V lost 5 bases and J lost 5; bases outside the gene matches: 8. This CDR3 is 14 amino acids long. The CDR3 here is CASSVRTGLDEQYF. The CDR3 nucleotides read TGTGCCAGTAGTGTTCGGACAGGGTTAGACGAGCAGTACTTC.

This chain's CDR3 is CASSFYVQVYTEAFF. Here the CDR3 DNA reads TGTGCCAGCAGCTTTTACGTACAGGTATACACTGAAGCTTTCTTT. V gene TRBV7-9 combines with J gene TRBJ1-1, with a weak D call TRBD1 (5 bases). Per the germline V gene, CDR1 is SEHNR and CDR2 is FQNEAQ (reference sequence). Trimming took off 3 bases at V and 3 bases at J, with 14 bases between the two ends. The CDR3 is 15 amino acids.

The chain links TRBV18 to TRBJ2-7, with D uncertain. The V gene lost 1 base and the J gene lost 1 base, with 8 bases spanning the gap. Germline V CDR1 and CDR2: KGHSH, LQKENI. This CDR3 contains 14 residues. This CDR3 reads CASSPLTSSYEQYF. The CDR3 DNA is TGTGCCAGCTCACCACTCACAAGTTCCTACGAGCAGTACTTC.

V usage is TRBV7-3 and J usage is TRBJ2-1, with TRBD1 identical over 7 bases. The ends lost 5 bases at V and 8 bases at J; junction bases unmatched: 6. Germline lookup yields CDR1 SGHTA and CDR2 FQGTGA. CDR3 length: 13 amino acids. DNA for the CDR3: TGTGCCAGCAGCCGGACAGGTATGGATGAGCAGTTCTTC. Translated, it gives CASSRTGMDEQFF.

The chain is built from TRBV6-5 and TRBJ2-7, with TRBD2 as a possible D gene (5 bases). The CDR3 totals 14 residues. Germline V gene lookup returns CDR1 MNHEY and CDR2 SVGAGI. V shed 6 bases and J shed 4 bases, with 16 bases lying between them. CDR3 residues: CASSPLTRVYEQYF. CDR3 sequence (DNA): TGTGCCAGCAGCCCGTTGACGCGGGTGTACGAGCAGTACTTC.

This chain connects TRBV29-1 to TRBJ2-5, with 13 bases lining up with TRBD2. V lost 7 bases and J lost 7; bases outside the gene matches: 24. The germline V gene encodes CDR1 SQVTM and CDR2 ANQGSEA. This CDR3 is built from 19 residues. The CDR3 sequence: CSATGQGTSGRAARGTQYF. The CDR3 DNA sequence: TGCAGCGCCACGGGACAGGGCACTAGCGGGAGGGCCGCCCGGGGGACCCAGTACTTC.

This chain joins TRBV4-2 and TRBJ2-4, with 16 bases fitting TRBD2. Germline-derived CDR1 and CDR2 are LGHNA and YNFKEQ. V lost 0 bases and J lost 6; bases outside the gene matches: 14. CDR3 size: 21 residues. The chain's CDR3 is CASSQDTGLAGGRGSLNIQYF. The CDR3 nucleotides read TGTGCCAGCAGCCAAGACACGGGACTAGCGGGAGGGCGGGGTTCTTTAAACATTCAGTACTTC.

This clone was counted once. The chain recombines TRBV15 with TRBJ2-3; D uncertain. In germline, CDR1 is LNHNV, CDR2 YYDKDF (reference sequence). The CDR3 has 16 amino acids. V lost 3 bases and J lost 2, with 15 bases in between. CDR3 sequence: CATSSFGREHTDTQYF. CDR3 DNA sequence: TGTGCCACCAGCAGTTTCGGAAGGGAACACACAGATACGCAGTATTTT.

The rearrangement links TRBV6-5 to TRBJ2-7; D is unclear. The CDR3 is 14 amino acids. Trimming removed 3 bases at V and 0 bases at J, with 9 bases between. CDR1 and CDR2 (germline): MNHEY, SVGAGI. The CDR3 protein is CASSYGQVSYEQYF. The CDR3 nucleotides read TGTGCCAGCAGTTATGGGCAGGTCTCCTACGAGCAGTACTTC.

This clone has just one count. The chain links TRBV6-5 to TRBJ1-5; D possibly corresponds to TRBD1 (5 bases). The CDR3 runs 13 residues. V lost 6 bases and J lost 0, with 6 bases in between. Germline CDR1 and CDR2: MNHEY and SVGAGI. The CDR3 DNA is TGTGCCAGCAGACAGGCTAGCAATCAGCCCCAGCATTTT. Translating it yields CASRQASNQPQHF.

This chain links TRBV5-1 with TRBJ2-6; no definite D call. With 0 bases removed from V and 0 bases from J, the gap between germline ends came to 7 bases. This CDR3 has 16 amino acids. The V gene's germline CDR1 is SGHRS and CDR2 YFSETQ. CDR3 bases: TGCGCCAGCAGCTTGGGGGAAGTCTCTGGGGCCAACGTCCTGACTTTC. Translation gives CASSLGEVSGANVLTF. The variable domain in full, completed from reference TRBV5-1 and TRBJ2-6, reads KAGVTQTPRYLIKTRGQQVTLSCSPISGHRSVSWYQQTPGQGLQFLFEYFSETQRNKGNFPGRFSGRQFSNSRSEMNVSTLELGDSALYLCASSLGEVSGANVLTFGAGSRLTVL.

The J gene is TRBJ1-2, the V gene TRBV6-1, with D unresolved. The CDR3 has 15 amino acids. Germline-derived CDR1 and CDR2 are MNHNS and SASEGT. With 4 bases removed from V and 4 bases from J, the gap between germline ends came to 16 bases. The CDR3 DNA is TGTGCCAGCAGTGGACGAACTGAGATCCTCTATGGCTACACCTTC. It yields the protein CASSGRTEILYGYTF.

CDR3 sequence reads: CASSVSGQGGTDTQYF. The CDR3, as DNA: TGTGCCAGTAGTGTCTCGGGACAGGGCGGCACAGATACGCAGTATTTT. The chain recombines TRBV19 with TRBJ2-3; 9 bases agree with TRBD1. CDR1 and CDR2 (germline): LNHDA, SQIVND (reference sequence). The length of the CDR3 is 16 residues. J gave up 1 base and V 5 bases, and 7 bases lay outside the gene matches.

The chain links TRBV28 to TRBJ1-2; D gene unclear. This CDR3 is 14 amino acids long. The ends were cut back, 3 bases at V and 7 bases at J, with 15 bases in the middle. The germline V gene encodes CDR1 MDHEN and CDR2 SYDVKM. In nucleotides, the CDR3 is TGTGCCAGCAGTTTGATGCAGGCACAAGTTGGCTACACCTTC. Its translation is CASSLMQAQVGYTF.

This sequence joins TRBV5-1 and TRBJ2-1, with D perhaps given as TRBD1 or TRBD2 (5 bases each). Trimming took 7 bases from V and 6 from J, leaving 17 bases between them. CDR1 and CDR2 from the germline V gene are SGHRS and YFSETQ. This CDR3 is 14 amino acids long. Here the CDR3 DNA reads TGCGCCAGCTTATTTACTACTGGGGGCAATGAGCAGTTCTTC. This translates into CASLFTTGGNEQFF.

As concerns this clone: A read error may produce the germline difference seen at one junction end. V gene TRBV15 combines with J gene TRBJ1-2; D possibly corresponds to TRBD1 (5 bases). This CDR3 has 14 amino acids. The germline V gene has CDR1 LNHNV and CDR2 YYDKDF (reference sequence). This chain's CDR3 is CATSRDQGGQEYYF. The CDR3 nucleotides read TGTGCCACCAGCAGAGATCAGGGCGGGCAGGAATACTATTTC.

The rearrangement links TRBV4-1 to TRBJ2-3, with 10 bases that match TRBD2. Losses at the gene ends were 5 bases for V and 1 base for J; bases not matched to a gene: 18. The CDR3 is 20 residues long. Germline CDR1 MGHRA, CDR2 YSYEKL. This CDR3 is CASSSPALAGGVKGTDTQYF. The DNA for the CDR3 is TGCGCCAGCAGCTCGCCAGCTTTAGCGGGAGGCGTCAAGGGCACAGATACGCAGTATTTT.

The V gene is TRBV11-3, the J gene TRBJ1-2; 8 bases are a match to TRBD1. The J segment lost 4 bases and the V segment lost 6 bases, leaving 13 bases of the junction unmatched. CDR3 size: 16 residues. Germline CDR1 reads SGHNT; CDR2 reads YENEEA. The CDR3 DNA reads TGTGCCAGCAGTTCCGGACAGGGTCGGCTTGGCTATGGCTACACCTTC. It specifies CASSSGQGRLGYGYTF.